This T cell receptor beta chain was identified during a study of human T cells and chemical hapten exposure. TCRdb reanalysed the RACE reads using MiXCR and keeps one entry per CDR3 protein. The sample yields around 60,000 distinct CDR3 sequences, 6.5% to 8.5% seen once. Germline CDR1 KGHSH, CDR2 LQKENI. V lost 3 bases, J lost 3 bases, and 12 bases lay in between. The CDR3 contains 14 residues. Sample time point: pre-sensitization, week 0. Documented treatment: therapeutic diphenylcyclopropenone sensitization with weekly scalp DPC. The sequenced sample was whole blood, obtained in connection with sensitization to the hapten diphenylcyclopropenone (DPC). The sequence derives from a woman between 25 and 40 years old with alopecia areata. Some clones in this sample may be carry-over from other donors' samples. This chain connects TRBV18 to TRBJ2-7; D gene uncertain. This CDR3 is CASSPPGWDYEQYF. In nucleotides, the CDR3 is TGTGCCAGCTCACCTCCCGGCTGGGACTACGAGCAGTACTTC.